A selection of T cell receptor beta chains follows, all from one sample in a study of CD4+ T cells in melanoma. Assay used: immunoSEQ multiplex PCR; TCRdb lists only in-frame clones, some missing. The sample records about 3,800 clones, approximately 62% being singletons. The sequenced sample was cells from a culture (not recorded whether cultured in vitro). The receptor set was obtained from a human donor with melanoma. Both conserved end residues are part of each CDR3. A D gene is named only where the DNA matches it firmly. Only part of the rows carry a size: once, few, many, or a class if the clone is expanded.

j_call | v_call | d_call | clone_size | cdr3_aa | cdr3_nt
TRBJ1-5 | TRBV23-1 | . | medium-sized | CASSQGTLPPAGFGNQPQHF | TGCGCCAGCAGTCAAGGGACACTTCCCCCGGCGGGGTTCGGCAATCAGCCCCAGCATTTT
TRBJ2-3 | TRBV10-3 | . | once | CAISNVAPGTDTQYF | TGTGCCATCAGTAATGTGGCCCCAGGTACAGATACGCAGTATTTT
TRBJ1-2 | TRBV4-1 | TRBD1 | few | CASSQDQGVGGYTF | TGCGCCAGCAGCCAAGACCAGGGGGTGGGAGGCTACACCTTC
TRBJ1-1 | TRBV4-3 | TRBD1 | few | CASSQPGQQNTEAFF | TGCGCCAGCAGCCAACCGGGACAGCAGAACACTGAAGCTTTCTTT
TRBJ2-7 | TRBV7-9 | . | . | CASSLRGEQYF | TGTGCCAGCAGCTTAAGGGGCGAGCAGTACTTC
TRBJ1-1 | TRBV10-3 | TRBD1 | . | CAIRPGQGIKNTEAFF | TGTGCCATCAGACCCGGACAGGGTATAAAGAACACTGAAGCTTTCTTT
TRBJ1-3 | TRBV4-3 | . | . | CASSPIGRSGNTIYF | TGCGCCAGCAGCCCAATAGGGAGGTCTGGAAACACCATATATTTT
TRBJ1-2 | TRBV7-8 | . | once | CASSLALRDRLNGYTF | TGTGCCAGCAGCTTAGCGCTTAGAGACAGGTTAAATGGCTACACCTTC
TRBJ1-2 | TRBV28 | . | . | CASSPGDRNIYGYTF | TGTGCCAGCAGTCCGGGTGACAGGAATATCTATGGCTACACCTTC
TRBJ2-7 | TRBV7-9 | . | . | CASSSPDGRGFYEQYF | TGTGCCAGCAGCTCCCCCGATGGCAGGGGCTTTTACGAGCAGTACTTC
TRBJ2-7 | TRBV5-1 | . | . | CASSFLIRGTYEQYF | TGTGCCAGCAGCTTCTTAATAAGGGGAACCTACGAGCAGTACTTC
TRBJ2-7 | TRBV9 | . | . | CASSVMPGTYEQYF | TGTGCCAGCAGCGTAATGCCCGGAACCTACGAGCAGTACTTC
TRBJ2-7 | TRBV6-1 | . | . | CASSLGQPPYEQYF | TGTGCCAGCAGTTTGGGGCAGCCGCCCTACGAGCAGTACTTC
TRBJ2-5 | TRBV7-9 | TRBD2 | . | CASSLGWGRVGQETQYF | TGTGCCAGCAGCTTAGGGTGGGGGAGGGTCGGCCAAGAGACCCAGTACTTC
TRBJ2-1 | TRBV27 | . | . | CASSFSGVNEQFF | TGTGCCAGCAGTTTCTCGGGGGTCAATGAGCAGTTCTTC
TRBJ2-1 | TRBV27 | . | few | CASSTYNEQFF | TGTGCCAGCAGTACCTACAATGAGCAGTTCTTC
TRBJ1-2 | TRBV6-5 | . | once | CASSRQGTAGGYTF | TGTGCCAGCAGTCGTCAAGGGACGGCGGGAGGCTACACCTTC
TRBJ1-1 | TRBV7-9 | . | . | CASSLQTFEAFF | TGTGCCAGCAGCCTTCAGACGTTTGAAGCTTTCTTT
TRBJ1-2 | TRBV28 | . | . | CASSLLQGLNYGYTF | TGTGCCAGCAGTTTATTGCAGGGCCTAAACTATGGCTACACCTTC
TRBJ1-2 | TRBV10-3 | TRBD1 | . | CAISAGTDEGYTF | TGTGCCATCAGTGCCGGGACAGACGAAGGCTACACCTTC